This T cell receptor (beta chain) was recovered during a study of kidney transplant recipient with SARS-CoV-2 infection. Per germline, CDR1 SNHLY and CDR2 FYNNEI. The CDR3 loop spans 15 amino acids. J lost 4 bases, V lost 2 bases, and 5 bases had no gene match. The table lists this clonotype with many counts. TCRdb reprocessed the reads via MiXCR and lists one record per CDR3 protein. The table lists about 240,000 distinct CDR3 sequences, 29% of them singletons. Sequencing was performed on a blood sample, taken at baseline and around day 110 from a kidney transplant recipient. The chain links TRBV2 to TRBJ1-1, with TRBD1 matching 9 bases. The sequence derives from a male patient between 25 and 40 years old who had COVID-19 and was a kidney transplant recipient. Some T cells may be transferred from the graft donor. The CDR3 region has the DNA TGTGCCAGCAGTGAACTGGGACAGGGAGGCACTGAAGCTTTCTTT. Translation gives CASSELGQGGTEAFF.